The 18 T cell receptor beta chains below come from one sample, sequenced in a study of shared T cell receptors in the human thymus (dated by TCRdb to about 2021). Libraries were made using the immunoSEQ multiplex PCR assay. TCRdb holds this immuneACCESS table with in-frame rearrangements only. Some clones are missing; in checked studies, unresolved V genes explain under half, and the rest has no known cause. The sample data list some 640,000 clones, and roughly 86% of these were observed just once. Roughly 0.0086% of the sample is in the top ten clones. These data were also reused for a study on human thymus T cells.

The material sequenced was thymocytes. The receptors originated from a boy younger than two with a congenital heart defect. Donor details come from another sample of the same person, matched by shared clones.

This clone occurred a few times. The chain joins TRBV5-1 to TRBJ2-3; 9 bases match TRBD2. J gave up 3 bases and V 1 base, and 6 bases lay outside the gene matches. Per the germline V gene, CDR1 is SGHRS and CDR2 is YFSETQ. This CDR3 has 16 residues. The CDR3 DNA reads as TGCGCCAGCAGCTTGCGGCGGGAGGGCCATACAGATACGCAGTATTTT. Its protein product is CASSLRREGHTDTQYF.

This clone was found once. The rearrangement uses TRBV10-3 and TRBJ2-3; no reliable D call. This CDR3 is built from 15 residues. V lost 4 bases to trimming and J lost 0 bases, with 11 bases between them. Per germline, CDR1 ENHRY and CDR2 SYGVKD. Here the CDR3 DNA reads TGTGCCATCAGTGGTAGTAGATACAGCACAGATACGCAGTATTTT. Residues: CAISGSRYSTDTQYF.

The chain links TRBV28 to TRBJ2-6, with D tentatively TRBD1 (6 bases). Germline-derived CDR1 and CDR2 are MDHEN and SYDVKM. Trimming took 6 bases from V and 2 from J, leaving 14 bases between them. The length of the CDR3 is 16 residues. The DNA for the CDR3 is TGTGCCAGCAGAGGGGACAAACCTGCTGGGGCCAACGTCCTGACTTTC. It yields the protein CASRGDKPAGANVLTF.

This sequence joins TRBV27 and TRBJ2-2, with TRBD2 matching over 11 bases. Trimming cost V 7 bases and J 5 bases; bases outside gene matches: 9. Per germline, CDR1 MNHEY and CDR2 SMNVEV (reference sequence). There are 16 residues in the CDR3. CDR3 sequence: CASTSTSGIETGELFF. The CDR3 nucleotides read TGTGCCAGCACGTCGACTAGCGGGATTGAAACCGGGGAGCTGTTTTTT.

The chain joins TRBV7-2 to TRBJ2-7, with a tentative D call TRBD1 (6 bases). Germline V gives CDR1 SGHTA, CDR2 FQGNSA. The CDR3 is 17 amino acids. V lost 5 bases, J lost 1 base, and 21 bases lay in between. The CDR3 region is CASSPPDSVGASYEQYF. CDR3 bases: TGTGCCAGCAGCCCGCCCGATTCAGTGGGGGCATCCTACGAGCAGTACTTC.

This clone was detected only a few times. V gene TRBV18 combines with J gene TRBJ2-7; D is unclear. Germline V CDR1 and CDR2: KGHSH, LQKENI. The CDR3 covers 13 residues. Trimming took off 0 bases at V and 2 bases at J, with 5 bases between the two ends. The CDR3 bases are TGTGCCAGCTCACCACCAGACACCTACGAGCAGTACTTC. Its translation is CASSPPDTYEQYF.

V gene TRBV5-4 combines with J gene TRBJ2-1, with D possibly being TRBD2 (5 bases). The germline V gene encodes CDR1 SGHNT and CDR2 YYREEE (reference sequence). V dropped 4 bases and J dropped 7 bases, with 18 bases sitting between them. The CDR3 runs to 15 residues. The CDR3 DNA sequence: TGTGCCAGCAGCCCGAGAGCGGACCCGGGGAATGAGCAGTTCTTC. It is translated as CASSPRADPGNEQFF.

The chain links TRBV6-5 to TRBJ2-7; TRBD1 aligns across 11 bases. There are 13 residues in the CDR3. The germline gives CDR1 MNHEY, CDR2 SVGAGI. The V and J ends lost 2 bases and 6 bases, in that order; junction bases with no gene match: 0. This chain's CDR3 is CASSYGTGGEQYF. In DNA, the CDR3 is TGTGCCAGCAGTTACGGGACAGGGGGCGAGCAGTACTTC.

This clone was detected only once. The chain combines TRBV9 with TRBJ1-4; 7 bases agree with TRBD1. J lost 8 bases, V lost 0 bases, and 7 bases had no gene match. The V gene's germline CDR1 is SGDLS and CDR2 YYNGEE. The CDR3 contains 15 residues. The CDR3, as DNA: TGTGCCAGCAGCGTAGTTCAGGGGGAAGGGGAAAAACTGTTTTTT. Its protein is CASSVVQGEGEKLFF.

The chain couples TRBV12-1 to TRBJ2-1; the table gives TRBD2 as D, unverified against the DNA. TRBV12-1 is given as a pseudogene. The CDR3 length is 15 residues. CDR3 DNA sequence: TGTGCCAGCAGCTTTGCCGAGACGGAGTACAATGAGCAGTTCTTC. This gives the protein CASSFAETEYNEQFF.

CDR3 protein: CASRLGRSGANVLTF. The CDR3 coding sequence is TGTGCCAGCAGACTAGGGCGCTCTGGGGCCAACGTCCTGACTTTC. The chain links TRBV27 to TRBJ2-6; a weak D match, TRBD2 (5 bases). The CDR3 covers 15 residues. Trimming removed 6 bases at V and 0 bases at J, with 9 bases between. The germline gives CDR1 MNHEY, CDR2 SMNVEV (reference sequence).

The chain recombines TRBV4-3 with TRBJ2-1; the D gene is possibly TRBD2 (7 bases). Germline loops: CDR1 LGHNA, CDR2 YSLEER. V shed 0 bases and J shed 6 bases, with 21 bases lying between them. The CDR3 contains 18 residues. The CDR3 loop reads CASSQDWDKRDCCNEQFF. In DNA form, the CDR3 reads TGCGCCAGCAGCCAAGATTGGGACAAGCGGGACTGCTGCAATGAGCAGTTCTTC.

The J gene is TRBJ2-7, the V gene TRBV4-3; the match to TRBD2 covers 14 bases. The V gene end was trimmed by 3 bases and the J gene end by 6 bases; junction bases not matched to a gene: 1. Germline values: CDR1 LGHNA, CDR2 YSLEER. The CDR3 has 14 amino acids. The CDR3 sequence: CASSHGLAGGEQYF. The CDR3, as DNA: TGCGCCAGCAGCCACGGACTAGCGGGGGGCGAGCAGTACTTC.

The chain carries TRBV5-6 and TRBJ2-5; 7 nucleotides line up with TRBD2. Per germline, CDR1 SGHDT and CDR2 YYEEEE. The CDR3 is 15 residues long. V shed 5 bases, J shed 5 bases, and the junction held 12 bases outside the gene matches. CDR3 residues: CASSHQGGPWETQYF. CDR3 nucleotide sequence: TGTGCCAGCAGTCACCAGGGAGGGCCATGGGAGACCCAGTACTTC.

This clone was detected only a few times. The rearrangement links TRBV14 to TRBJ1-1; 9 bases map to TRBD1. After removal of 1 base from V and 9 bases from J, the junction contained 3 bases not matched to a gene. Germline V CDR1 and CDR2: SGHDN, FVKESK. This CDR3 spans 13 amino acids. The CDR3 DNA reads TGTGCCAGCAGCCAAGGGGACAGGGACCAAGCTTTCTTT. It codes for CASSQGDRDQAFF.

The chain recombines TRBV10-3 with TRBJ1-5, with D possibly TRBD1 on 6 matching bases. Germline-derived CDR1 and CDR2 are ENHRY and SYGVKD. The CDR3 is 13 amino acids. CDR3 in DNA: TGTGCATCGTCGGACAGACTAAATCAGCCCCAGCATTTT. Encoded protein: CASSDRLNQPQHF.

The CDR3 is CASSFGGTDTQYF. Written as DNA, the CDR3 is TGTGCCAGCAGTTTTGGAGGGACAGATACGCAGTATTTT. This sequence joins TRBV28 and TRBJ2-3; perhaps TRBD2 as D (6 bases). Germline assignment: CDR1 MDHEN and CDR2 SYDVKM. The CDR3 runs to 13 residues. Trimming removed 3 bases from V and 3 bases from J, with 7 bases in between.

A few counts support this clone. CDR3 loop: CAISSDNLNTEAFF. CDR3 nucleotide sequence: TGTGCCATCAGCTCTGACAACCTGAACACTGAAGCTTTCTTT. This rearrangement joins TRBV10-3 to TRBJ1-1, with no clear D. With 6 bases removed from V and 0 bases from J, the gap between germline ends came to 11 bases. CDR1 and CDR2 from the germline V gene are ENHRY and SYGVKD. This CDR3 comprises 14 residues.